This TCR beta chain was captured by sequencing in a study of blood T cell repertoires in COVID-19. Study-level background: Samples of COVID-19 (acute and convalescent) were obtained from the United States, Italy and Spain. PBMCs, B-cell-depleted T cells, or T cells were the source of the cDNA or gDNA that made up the material.

Authors' processing steps: Reference gene primer amplification gave estimated nucleated cell counts. TCRdb's table, derived via immunoSEQ multiplex PCR, lists solely in-frame clones and lacks some. V and J calls and clone size come straight from that table; D and trimming were deduced from the DNA. The sample lists about 130,000 clones, about 72% seen once, with around 2% in the top ten. The CDR3 loop spans 13 amino acids. CDR1 LGHNA and CDR2 YNFKEQ come from the germline V gene. Trimming stripped 1 base from V and 6 bases from J, with 10 bases between. The TCR was taken from a woman aged 70-85 years with acute or convalescent COVID-19. The sequenced sample consisted of peripheral blood. This rearrangement joins TRBV4-2 to TRBJ2-7, with D tentatively TRBD1 (5 bases). The CDR3, as DNA: TGTGCCAGCAGCCAAGTCGCAGGGCTCGAGCAGTACTTC. This encodes CASSQVAGLEQYF.